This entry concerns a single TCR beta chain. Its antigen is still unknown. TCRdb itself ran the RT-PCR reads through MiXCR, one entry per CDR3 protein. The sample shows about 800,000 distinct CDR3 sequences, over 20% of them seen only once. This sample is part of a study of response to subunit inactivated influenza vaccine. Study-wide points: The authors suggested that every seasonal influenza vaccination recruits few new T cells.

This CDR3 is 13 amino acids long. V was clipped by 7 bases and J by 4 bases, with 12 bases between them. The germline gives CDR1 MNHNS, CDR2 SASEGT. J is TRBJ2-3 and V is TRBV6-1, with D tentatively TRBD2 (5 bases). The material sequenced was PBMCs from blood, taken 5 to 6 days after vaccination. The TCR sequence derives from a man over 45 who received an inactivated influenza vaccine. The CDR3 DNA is TGTGCCAGCAAAGAGGAGGTCCCAGATACGCAGTATTTT. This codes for CASKEEVPDTQYF.